This T cell receptor beta chain was captured by sequencing in a study of identical twins. V lost 11 bases and J lost 8, with 27 bases in between. The germline V gene has CDR1 LGHDT and CDR2 YNNKEL (reference sequence). The CDR3 sequence is 15 residues long. From the 5' RACE reads, TCRdb called clonotypes with MiXCR, one entry per CDR3 protein. The sample consists of about 890,000 distinct CDR3 sequences, around an eighth of them appearing once. This sample was also put to use in a study of yellow fever vaccine responses in identical twins.

Sequencing was done on a sample of PBMCs. The clonotype comes from a woman between 18 and 29 years old in good health. The J gene is TRBJ1-2, the V gene TRBV3-1; D call uncertain. CDR3 amino acids: CASSQDRAAIRGYTF. CDR3 coding DNA: TGTGCCTCCTCCCAAGATCGGGCAGCTATACGGGGCTACACCTTC. The entire variable domain, with the rest obtained from reference TRBV3-1 and TRBJ1-2, is as follows: DTAVSQTPKYLVTQMGNDKSIKCEQNLGHDTMYWYKQDSKKFLKIMFSYNNKELIINETVPNRFSPKSPDKAHLNLHINSLELGDSAVYFCASSQDRAAIRGYTFGSGTRLTVV.